A selection of T cell receptor beta chains follows, all from one sample in a study of T cells in Graves' hyperthyroidism and ophthalmopathy. A single record per CDR3 protein comes from TCRdb applying MiXCR to the multiplex PCR reads. The table includes 500,000 to 750,000 distinct CDR3 sequences, 12% to 15% detected once. What was sequenced was blood. These receptor sequences come from a woman aged 18-35 years with Graves' ophthalmopathy. Each CDR3 is given with its conserved first and last residue. A D gene is named only where the DNA matches it firmly. Size tells how often a clone was seen (once, few, many) or the class of an expanded clone, and some rows leave it out.

d_gene	v_gene	abundance	j_gene	CDR3aa	CDR3nt
TRBD1	TRBV6-1	NA	TRBJ2-7	CASSERQGARYEQYF	TGTGCCAGCAGTGAGCGACAGGGGGCAAGGTACGAGCAGTACTTC
NA	TRBV12-3/TRBV12-4	many	TRBJ1-1	CASSPLSLTEAFF	TGTGCCAGCAGTCCGCTGAGTCTTACTGAAGCTTTCTTT
NA	TRBV10-1	many	TRBJ2-3	CASGWGSSTDTQYF	TGCGCCAGCGGCTGGGGGTCCAGCACAGATACGCAGTATTTT
TRBD1	TRBV11-1	many	TRBJ2-7	CASSFGLTGSEQYF	TGTGCCAGCAGCTTCGGCCTGACAGGGAGCGAGCAGTACTTC
NA	TRBV2	many	TRBJ1-4	CASSEALSNEKLFF	TGTGCCAGCAGTGAAGCGCTTTCGAATGAAAAACTGTTTTTT
NA	TRBV6-6	NA	TRBJ1-6	CASSYSMAAYNSPLHF	TGTGCCAGCAGTTACTCGATGGCAGCTTATAATTCACCCCTCCACTTT
NA	TRBV28	many	TRBJ2-1	CASSVTRRSSYNEQFF	TGTGCCAGCAGTGTAACACGGAGGAGCTCCTACAATGAGCAGTTCTTC
NA	TRBV29-1	few	TRBJ2-7	CSVEEPGTVGYEQYF	TGCAGCGTTGAAGAACCGGGGACGGTAGGCTACGAGCAGTACTTC
NA	TRBV18	many	TRBJ2-3	CASSPQYDTQYF	TGTGCCAGCTCACCACAGTACGATACGCAGTATTTT
NA	TRBV28	many	TRBJ1-1	CASSTGTRTEAFF	TGTGCCAGCAGTACCGGGACGCGCACTGAAGCTTTCTTT
TRBD1	TRBV6-6	NA	TRBJ1-1	CASSYGGTGAEAFF	TGTGCCAGCAGTTACGGGGGGACAGGGGCTGAAGCTTTCTTT
TRBD1	TRBV28	few	TRBJ1-5	CASSWGQGFQPQHF	TGTGCCAGCAGCTGGGGACAGGGATTCCAGCCCCAGCATTTT
NA	TRBV27	many	TRBJ1-1	CASSFRQGILNTEAFF	TGTGCCAGCAGTTTCAGGCAGGGGATTTTGAACACTGAAGCTTTCTTT
NA	TRBV6-5	many	TRBJ2-7	CASSYRQVRSYEQYF	TGTGCCAGCAGTTACAGACAGGTCCGATCCTACGAGCAGTACTTC
NA	TRBV29-1	many	TRBJ2-1	CSVVSGFGSNEQFF	TGCAGCGTTGTTTCCGGGTTCGGGAGCAATGAGCAGTTCTTC
NA	TRBV28	NA	TRBJ2-5	CASSWGPEGNQYF	TGTGCCAGCAGTTGGGGCCCTGAGGGGAACCAGTACTTC
NA	TRBV7-2	many	TRBJ2-5	CASSLSGHQETQYF	TGTGCCAGCAGCTTAAGTGGACACCAAGAGACCCAGTACTTC
TRBD2	TRBV7-9	many	TRBJ2-3	CASSYPGTSGSIAQYF	TGTGCCAGCAGCTACCCCGGGACTAGCGGGAGCATTGCGCAGTATTTT
NA	TRBV20-1	few	TRBJ1-6	CSASGGLGSLLHF	TGCAGTGCTTCAGGCGGATTGGGTTCTCTCCTCCACTTT
NA	TRBV7-8	many	TRBJ2-2	CASSFSGQNTGELFF	TGTGCCAGCAGCTTTTCGGGACAGAACACCGGGGAGCTGTTTTTT
NA	TRBV20-1	NA	TRBJ1-3	CSARDRAYSGNTIYF	TGCAGTGCTAGGGACCGGGCCTACTCTGGAAACACCATATATTTT
TRBD2	TRBV27	many	TRBJ2-5	CASSLTRAGVQETQYF	TGTGCCAGCAGTTTGACGCGAGCGGGGGTTCAAGAGACCCAGTACTTC
NA	TRBV12-3/TRBV12-4	many	TRBJ1-5	CASSLAQRGQPQHF	TGTGCCAGCAGTTTAGCCCAACGAGGTCAGCCCCAGCATTTT
NA	TRBV27	few	TRBJ2-3	CASSLGVLHSTDTQYF	TGTGCCAGCAGTTTAGGGGTTCTTCATAGCACAGATACGCAGTATTTT
TRBD2	TRBV11-2	many	TRBJ2-7	CASSPLSSLAGSYEQYF	TGTGCCAGCAGCCCACTCTCAAGCCTAGCGGGATCCTACGAGCAGTACTTC
NA	TRBV27	many	TRBJ2-4	CASSPRSGGAVAKNIQYF	TGTGCCAGCAGCCCGCGGTCCGGGGGAGCAGTAGCCAAAAACATTCAGTACTTC
NA	TRBV27	many	TRBJ1-5	CASSLFRGDQPQHF	TGTGCCAGCAGTTTATTCAGGGGTGATCAGCCCCAGCATTTT
TRBD2	TRBV11-2	NA	TRBJ2-1	CASSLDGASGSINEQFF	TGTGCCAGCAGCTTAGATGGGGCTAGCGGGAGTATCAATGAGCAGTTCTTC
NA	TRBV29-1	NA	TRBJ2-5	CSVDPGNQETQYF	TGCAGCGTTGATCCGGGTAACCAAGAGACCCAGTACTTC
TRBD1	TRBV28	many	TRBJ1-1	CASSSPRQGLNTEAFF	TGTGCCAGTTCCTCCCCGAGACAGGGGCTGAACACTGAAGCTTTCTTT
TRBD2	TRBV7-9	NA	TRBJ2-1	CASSPKGLAGGVLDNEQFF	TGCGCCAGCAGCCCAAAAGGACTAGCGGGGGGGGTCTTGGACAATGAGCAGTTCTTC
NA	TRBV6-2/TRBV6-3	few	TRBJ2-5	CASRSWGRAHQETQYF	TGTGCCAGCAGGTCATGGGGCAGGGCACACCAAGAGACCCAGTACTTC
TRBD1	TRBV15	few	TRBJ1-3	CATSRDHWGQMIHPTALAGNTIYF	TGTGCCACCAGCAGAGATCATTGGGGACAGATGATACACCCCACCGCTCTAGCAGGAAACACCATATATTTT
NA	TRBV7-6	many	TRBJ1-1	CASSYREHTEAFF	TGTGCCAGCAGCTACCGGGAACACACTGAAGCTTTCTTT
NA	TRBV6-7	NA	TRBJ2-1	CASSYSPLGPSEQFF	TGTGCCAGCAGTTACTCTCCGCTAGGTCCGAGCGAGCAGTTCTTC
NA	TRBV5-6	NA	TRBJ2-3	CASDSGLTDTQYF	TGTGCCAGCGATAGCGGCCTCACAGATACGCAGTATTTT
NA	TRBV5-1	NA	TRBJ2-3	CASSRSGGTDTQYF	TGCGCCAGCAGCCGGTCGGGGGGCACAGATACGCAGTATTTT
TRBD2	TRBV7-8	many	TRBJ2-5	CASSYLGLAGTQETQYF	TGTGCCAGCAGCTACCTCGGACTAGCGGGGACACAAGAGACCCAGTACTTC
NA	TRBV11-2	many	TRBJ2-7	CASSLDLPEQYF	TGTGCCAGCAGCTTAGATTTACCCGAGCAGTACTTC
NA	TRBV9	many	TRBJ2-1	CASSVSGGTYNEQFF	TGTGCCAGCAGCGTCTCAGGCGGGACCTACAATGAGCAGTTCTTC
NA	TRBV6-2/TRBV6-3	NA	TRBJ2-1	CASKGDFYNEQFF	TGTGCCAGCAAGGGGGACTTCTACAATGAGCAGTTCTTC
NA	TRBV5-6	many	TRBJ1-1	CASSQTPGPEAFF	TGTGCCAGCAGCCAGACACCGGGCCCTGAAGCTTTCTTT
NA	TRBV27	few	TRBJ2-7	CASSFGAGGSREQYF	TGTGCCAGCAGTTTTGGAGCGGGTGGGAGTAGAGAGCAGTACTTC
NA	TRBV5-1	many	TRBJ2-2	CASSLPPGENTGELFF	TGCGCCAGCAGTTTGCCACCGGGAGAGAACACCGGGGAGCTGTTTTTT
TRBD2	TRBV6-2/TRBV6-3	NA	TRBJ2-5	CASSGGTSGSPPRETQYF	TGTGCCAGCAGTGGCGGGACTAGCGGGAGTCCCCCTCGAGAGACCCAGTACTTC
TRBD1	TRBV12-5	few	TRBJ1-4	CASANVPGQGRGNEKLFF	TGTGCTAGTGCCAACGTCCCGGGACAGGGCAGGGGTAATGAAAAACTGTTTTTT
TRBD2	TRBV7-3	NA	TRBJ2-3	CASSSTGGGDTQYF	TGTGCCAGCAGCTCTACGGGGGGTGGCGATACGCAGTATTTT
NA	TRBV13	many	TRBJ2-1	CASSVRTGTPSYNEQFF	TGTGCCAGCAGCGTACGAACCGGGACTCCATCCTACAATGAGCAGTTCTTC
TRBD1	TRBV11-2	few	TRBJ2-7	CASSLGVTGQGYEQYF	TGTGCCAGCAGCTTAGGGGTAACGGGACAGGGTTACGAGCAGTACTTC
TRBD2	TRBV7-2	NA	TRBJ2-7	CASSFAGAHSYEQYF	TGTGCCAGCAGCTTTGCGGGAGCCCACTCCTACGAGCAGTACTTC
TRBD2	TRBV6-2/TRBV6-3	few	TRBJ2-4	CASSYHLAGGKNIQYF	TGTGCCAGCAGTTACCATCTAGCGGGAGGCAAAAACATTCAGTACTTC